The 25 T cell receptor beta chains below all came from one sample that was sequenced in a study of blood T cell repertoires in COVID-19. Sequencing was performed with immunoSEQ multiplex PCR; in TCRdb, only in-frame clones are kept and a portion is missing. The profile shows about 340,000 clones, 85% to 90% of them singletons. Sequences were obtained from peripheral blood. Receptor source: a woman in her 70s with COVID-19, enrolled during active disease.

This sequence joins TRBV7-3 and TRBJ2-3; the D gene is possibly TRBD2 (7 bases). The CDR3 is 13 amino acids. From germline, CDR1 is SGHTA and CDR2 FQGTGA. V was shortened by 6 bases and J by 8 bases, with 15 bases between the two germline ends. The CDR3 reads CASSPGGLSTQYF. In DNA form, the CDR3 reads TGTGCCAGCAGTCCCGGGGGGCTCTCTACGCAGTATTTT.

The DNA for the CDR3 is TGCAGCGCTCCTAGTCCCCCACCGCTCAACTATGGCTACACCTTC. Protein: CSAPSPPPLNYGYTF. The genes are TRBV29-1 and TRBJ1-2; D gene ambiguous. This CDR3 comprises 15 residues. Looked up from germline, CDR1 is SQVTM and CDR2 is ANQGSEA. The ends were cut back, 7 bases at V and 2 bases at J, with 20 bases in the middle.

This rearrangement joins TRBV7-2 to TRBJ2-7; D is unresolved. The CDR3 is made up of 11 amino acids. The germline V and J ends were trimmed by 6 bases and 6 bases, with 9 bases remaining between them. The germline gives CDR1 SGHTA, CDR2 FQGNSA. CDR3: CASRSSSEQYF. The CDR3 DNA follows: TGTGCCAGCAGGTCTAGTAGCGAGCAGTACTTC.

The rearrangement joins TRBV2 to TRBJ2-5; D possibly corresponds to TRBD2 (5 bases). CDR3 length equals 17 residues. V was trimmed by 1 base and J by 2 bases, leaving 17 bases between them. The germline CDR1 and CDR2 sequences are SNHLY and FYNNEI. CDR3 nucleotide sequence: TGTGCCAGCAGTGAAGAAGGACTTGGGCCGGGTCAAGAGACCCAGTACTTC. It yields the protein CASSEEGLGPGQETQYF.

The V and J genes are TRBV10-3 and TRBJ1-2; D is ambiguous. The CDR3 runs to 14 residues. V was clipped by 6 bases and J by 1 base, with 12 bases between them. Germline CDR1 and CDR2: ENHRY and SYGVKD. CDR3 residues: CAIRENNLNYGYTF. DNA for the CDR3: TGTGCCATCAGGGAGAACAATCTTAACTATGGCTACACCTTC.

The chain combines TRBV21-1 with TRBJ1-2. TRBV21-1 represents a pseudogene. This CDR3 comprises 16 residues. The DNA of the CDR3 is TGTGCCAGCAGCAAATTGGGCGGGGAATACAACTATGGCTACACCTTC. This encodes CASSKLGGEYNYGYTF.

This chain links TRBV3-1 (or the pseudogene TRBV3-2) with TRBJ1-1; no reliable D call. The CDR3 consists of 14 residues. CDR1 and CDR2 from the germline V gene are LGHDT and YNNKEL (reference sequence). V lost 4 bases to trimming and J lost 0 bases, with 9 bases between them. The CDR3 protein is CASSLLALNTEAFF. In DNA form, the CDR3 reads TGTGCCAGCAGCCTTCTCGCGTTGAACACTGAAGCTTTCTTT.

The CDR3 bases are TGTGCCAGCAGCTTAGGAGTCGTGATAGGGGCCGAGCAGTACTTC. Protein product: CASSLGVVIGAEQYF. The V call is TRBV7-2, the J call TRBJ2-7, with D tentatively TRBD1 (5 bases). The CDR3 totals 15 residues. CDR1 and CDR2 from the germline V gene are SGHTA and FQGNSA. V dropped 1 base and J dropped 6 bases, with 16 bases sitting between them. Full variable domain (remainder filled in from reference TRBV7-2 and TRBJ2-7): GAGVSQSPSNKVTEKGKDVELRCDPISGHTALYWYRQSLGQGLEFLIYFQGNSAPDKSGLPSDRFSAERTGGSVSTLTIQRTQQEDSAVYLCASSLGVVIGAEQYFGPGTRLTVT.

The rearrangement joins TRBV18 to TRBJ1-5, with D uncertain. CDR3 size: 15 residues. Germline CDR1 KGHSH, CDR2 LQKENI. The ends were cut back, 2 bases at V and 0 bases at J, with 8 bases in the middle. CDR3: CASSPGPYSNQPQHF. CDR3 sequence (DNA): TGTGCCAGCTCACCAGGCCCGTATAGCAATCAGCCCCAGCATTTT.

CDR3 DNA: TGTGCCAGCAGCCCGATCAGGCAAAACTATGGCTACACCTTC. It translates to CASSPIRQNYGYTF. The chain recombines TRBV7-2 with TRBJ1-2; D unresolved. Germline V gene sequence: CDR1 SGHTA, CDR2 FQGNSA. This CDR3 is built from 14 residues. Between the trimmed V and J ends, which lost 5 bases and 2 bases, there was a span of 12 bases.

This clone was observed a single time. The rearrangement joins TRBV5-1 to TRBJ2-1; 10 nucleotides match TRBD2. Germline V CDR1 and CDR2: SGHRS, YFSETQ. Trimming removed 4 bases from V and 3 bases from J; junction bases left unmatched: 7. The CDR3 loop spans 16 amino acids. The CDR3 DNA is TGCGCCAGCAGCCACCGGACTAGCGGAGTCTACAATGAGCAGTTCTTC. Translating gives CASSHRTSGVYNEQFF.

This rearrangement joins TRBV25-1 to TRBJ1-1, with TRBD1 matching over 8 bases. The germline V gene has CDR1 MGHDK and CDR2 SYGVNS. V shed 7 bases, J shed 2 bases, and the junction held 6 bases outside the gene matches. The CDR3 has 14 amino acids. The CDR3 here is CASNTGGINTEAFF. The CDR3 nucleotides read TGTGCCAGCAACACAGGGGGAATAAACACTGAAGCTTTCTTT.

In its sample, this clone was seen once. The chain links TRBV7-8 to TRBJ2-5, with no clear D. The germline V gene has CDR1 SGHVS and CDR2 FQNEAQ. V dropped 1 base and J dropped 2 bases, with 11 bases sitting between them. The CDR3 is made up of 15 amino acids. The CDR3 spells CASSLVRSKQETQYF. CDR3 DNA: TGTGCCAGCAGCTTAGTACGCAGTAAACAAGAGACCCAGTACTTC.

The chain employs TRBV28 and TRBJ1-5, with D uncertain. Trimming removed 4 bases at V and 9 bases at J, with 7 bases between. This CDR3 is 11 amino acids long. Germline V gene lookup returns CDR1 MDHEN and CDR2 SYDVKM. In DNA, the CDR3 is TGTGCCAGCAGTTCGGAGTTGCCCCAGCATTTT. This translates into CASSSELPQHF.

The chain has TRBV10-3 and TRBJ1-1; no clear D. The V gene's germline CDR1 is ENHRY and CDR2 SYGVKD. The CDR3 sequence is 13 residues long. V was shortened by 0 bases and J by 3 bases, with 5 bases between the two germline ends. The CDR3 reads CAISESLYTEAFF. DNA of the CDR3: TGTGCCATCAGTGAGTCGTTATACACTGAAGCTTTCTTT.

V usage is TRBV9 and J usage is TRBJ2-5; D is unclear. Germline V gene data show CDR1 as SGDLS and CDR2 as YYNGEE. The CDR3 totals 11 residues. The V end lost 4 bases, the J end lost 4 bases, and 5 bases lay between the germline ends. The DNA for the CDR3 is TGTGCCAGCAGCACCGGAGAGACCCAGTACTTC. This sequence encodes CASSTGETQYF.

The chain is built from TRBV23-1 and TRBJ1-1; D may be TRBD1 (6 bases). TRBV23-1 is an ORF; its function is uncertain. V dropped 10 bases and J dropped 5 bases, with 17 bases sitting between them. The CDR3 is made up of 13 amino acids. CDR3 region: CATQWGGGTEAFF. In nucleotides, the CDR3 is TGCGCCACCCAGTGGGGAGGGGGGACTGAAGCTTTCTTT.

The chain employs TRBV7-2 and TRBJ1-4; possibly TRBD1 for D (5 bases). Germline CDR1 SGHTA, CDR2 FQGNSA. The CDR3 is 13 amino acids. The ends were cut back, 5 bases at V and 7 bases at J, with 11 bases in the middle. CDR3 bases: TGTGCCAGCAGCCCGTGGGGCAGTGAAAAACTGTTTTTT. The encoded protein is CASSPWGSEKLFF.

The rearrangement uses TRBV4-1 and TRBJ1-2; TRBD1 matches 10 bases. This CDR3 is built from 15 residues. Germline CDR1 reads MGHRA; CDR2 reads YSYEKL. V lost 0 bases, J lost 8 bases, and 6 bases stayed unmatched. The CDR3 region is CASSQDDRGRAGYTF. In nucleotides, the CDR3 is TGCGCCAGCAGCCAAGACGACAGGGGGCGAGCGGGCTACACCTTC.

V gene TRBV19 combines with J gene TRBJ2-1, with TRBD1 matching over 10 bases. V was clipped by 4 bases and J by 7 bases; unmatched bases: 4. Per germline, CDR1 LNHDA and CDR2 SQIVND (reference sequence). CDR3 length: 14 amino acids. CDR3 in amino acids: CASSTGQGRNEQFF. The DNA of the CDR3 is TGTGCCAGTAGTACGGGACAGGGGAGGAATGAGCAGTTCTTC. Supplemented by reference TRBV19 and TRBJ2-1, the full variable domain reads DGGITQSPKYLFRKEGQNVTLSCEQNLNHDAMYWYRQDPGQGLRLIYYSQIVNDFQKGDIAEGYSVSREKKESFPLTVTSAQKNPTAFYLCASSTGQGRNEQFFGPGTRLTVL.

The chain carries TRBV7-2 and TRBJ2-1, with a possible D match to TRBD1 (6 bases). The CDR3 contains 13 residues. Germline V gives CDR1 SGHTA, CDR2 FQGNSA. Trimming removed 11 bases from V and 3 bases from J, with 14 bases in between. The CDR3 loop reads CASKPDSYNEQFF. As DNA, the CDR3 is TGTGCCTCCAAGCCGGACAGCTACAATGAGCAGTTCTTC.

The J gene is TRBJ1-1, the V gene TRBV14, with D hard to call. The CDR3 runs to 16 residues. In germline, CDR1 is SGHDN, CDR2 FVKESK. V was pared by 1 base and J by 0 bases, with 12 bases between. CDR3 in amino acids: CASSQGTEWMNTEAFF. In DNA, the CDR3 is TGTGCCAGCAGCCAAGGAACGGAGTGGATGAACACTGAAGCTTTCTTT.

J is TRBJ2-7 and V is TRBV7-2; 8 bases map to TRBD1. The trim removed 5 bases at V and 4 bases at J, leaving 16 bases unmatched. CDR3 size: 17 residues. Germline V gene data show CDR1 as SGHTA and CDR2 as FQGNSA. As DNA, the CDR3 is TGTGCCAGCAGCACACCCCTAGCGACAGGGGCAAATTACGAGCAGTACTTC. Encoded protein: CASSTPLATGANYEQYF.

The chain links TRBV19 to TRBJ1-2; TRBD1 aligns across 7 bases. V was pared by 7 bases and J by 4 bases, with 9 bases of the junction left unmatched. This CDR3 is 14 amino acids long. Germline loops: CDR1 LNHDA, CDR2 SQIVND (reference sequence). The DNA for the CDR3 is TGTGCCAGTAAGCGACAGGGATTGGGCTATGGCTACACCTTC. Translating gives CASKRQGLGYGYTF.

V and J are TRBV7-9 and TRBJ1-1, with TRBD1 matching over 8 bases. With V trimmed by 1 base and J by 0 bases, 10 bases remained unmatched. The CDR3 is 18 amino acids. Germline CDR1 SEHNR, CDR2 FQNEAQ (reference sequence). CDR3 protein: CASSLVRGRLLVNTEAFF. In DNA form, the CDR3 reads TGTGCCAGCAGCTTAGTCAGGGGGCGCCTTTTGGTGAACACTGAAGCTTTCTTT.